The 21 T cell receptor beta chains below come from one sample, sequenced in a study of CXCR3-negative and CXCR3-positive naive CD8 T cells (dated by TCRdb to the late 2010s). Sequenced using a NextSeq 550. The Human TCR Profiling Kit (MiLaboratory) was used to prepare UMI-labeled 5' RACE TRB cDNA libraries. TCRdb reprocessed the reads, reporting each CDR3 protein sequence once and no DNA. The sample's records list over 100,000 distinct CDR3 sequences. Approximately 0.46% of the sample lies in the top ten. Source material: naive CXCR3- CD8+ T cells from blood. The cell subset or site label for this specimen denotes: CD45RO-CCR7+CD27+CD95- naive CD8+ T cells lacking CXCR3 (TNR3-). These receptors came from a human donor in good health. Some clones in this sample may be carry-over from other donors' samples.

V usage is TRBV5-6 and J usage is TRBJ2-7. This CDR3 has 14 amino acids. Germline V gene data show CDR1 as SGHDT and CDR2 as YYEEEE. CDR3 in amino acids: CASSVGDRSYEQYF.

J is TRBJ2-1 and V is TRBV28. Germline values: CDR1 MDHEN, CDR2 SYDVKM. This CDR3 is 15 amino acids long. The CDR3 reads CASSELGTPYNEQFF. The full variable domain, its missing parts supplied by reference TRBV28 and TRBJ2-1, is DVKVTQSSRYLVKRTGEKVFLECVQDMDHENMFWYRQDPGLGLRLIYFSYDVKMKEKGDIPEGYSVSREKKERFSLILESASTNQTSMYLCASSELGTPYNEQFFGPGTRLTVL.

V usage is TRBV27 and J usage is TRBJ2-1; the TCRdb D gene call, TRBD1, has no DNA to confirm it. Germline V gene lookup returns CDR1 MNHEY and CDR2 SMNVEV (reference sequence). The length of the CDR3 is 14 residues. The CDR3: CASSTLGTYNEQFF.

The V call is TRBV5-4, the J call TRBJ2-7. The CDR3 loop spans 15 amino acids. Per the germline V gene, CDR1 is SGHNT and CDR2 is YYREEE (reference sequence). CDR3 in amino acids: CASSLVLTDSYEQYF.

The gene calls are TRBV5-1 and TRBJ2-2; TCRdb names TRBD2, which stays unverified in the absence of DNA. The CDR3 sequence is 16 residues long. Germline-derived CDR1 and CDR2 are SGHRS and YFSETQ. The CDR3 sequence is CASSLLAGFSPGELFF.

V and J are TRBV28 and TRBJ2-1; the TCRdb call, TRBD1, lacks DNA for checking. The germline gives CDR1 MDHEN, CDR2 SYDVKM. The CDR3 has 13 residues. The CDR3 sequence is CASSPGNLNEQFF.

The chain recombines TRBV6-2 or TRBV6-3 with TRBJ2-2; TCRdb lists TRBD1, though no DNA is available to test this call. The CDR3 totals 15 residues. Per the germline V gene, CDR1 is MNHEY and CDR2 is SVGEGT. The CDR3 loop is CASSPDRGRPGELFF.

The rearrangement uses TRBV7-2 and TRBJ2-5; the D gene TCRdb calls, TRBD1, cannot be checked with no DNA. Germline values: CDR1 SGHTA, CDR2 FQGNSA. This CDR3 has 17 amino acids. CDR3 amino acids: CASRPASGGASYETQYF.

The chain has TRBV28 and TRBJ2-4. CDR1 is MDHEN, CDR2 SYDVKM, per germline. The CDR3 is 14 residues long. The CDR3 sequence: CASSIQLAKNIQYF.

This chain joins TRBV12-3 or TRBV12-4 and TRBJ2-1; TCRdb returns TRBD2, unconfirmable since there is no DNA. The CDR3 spans 16 residues. The CDR3 protein is CASSPPSGRIHNEQFF.

This rearrangement joins TRBV29-1 to TRBJ2-3; TCRdb returns TRBD1, unconfirmable since there is no DNA. This CDR3 has 14 amino acids. The V gene's germline CDR1 is SQVTM and CDR2 ANQGSEA. The CDR3 region is CSVEDQGPTDTQYF.

The rearrangement links TRBV2 to TRBJ2-1; the TRBD1 assignment by TCRdb is unverifiable without DNA. The V gene's germline CDR1 is SNHLY and CDR2 FYNNEI. The CDR3 contains 15 residues. The CDR3: CASSVGAQGYNEQFF.

The chain links TRBV19 to TRBJ1-1; the TCRdb call, TRBD1, lacks DNA for checking. The CDR3 totals 15 residues. The V gene's germline CDR1 is LNHDA and CDR2 SQIVND (reference sequence). CDR3 sequence: CASSTRGRGRTEAFF.

The J gene is TRBJ2-2, the V gene TRBV28; TCRdb gives TRBD1 as the D gene, but with no DNA this cannot be confirmed. This CDR3 has 16 residues. From germline, CDR1 is MDHEN and CDR2 SYDVKM. The CDR3: CASSSGGGGSPGELFF.

The chain carries TRBV4-1 and TRBJ2-7. This CDR3 region has 15 residues. Germline-derived CDR1 and CDR2 are MGHRA and YSYEKL. The CDR3 loop is CASSQDGNLHYEQYF.

The chain carries TRBV19 and TRBJ2-1. The CDR3 loop spans 13 amino acids. Per the germline V gene, CDR1 is LNHDA and CDR2 is SQIVND (reference sequence). The CDR3 is CASSSVSYNEQFF.

The V call is TRBV20-1, the J call TRBJ2-3. Germline V gives CDR1 DFQATT, CDR2 SNEGSKA (reference sequence). This CDR3 is 14 amino acids long. The CDR3 region is CSARVPASTDTQYF.

The rearrangement links TRBV2 to TRBJ2-1; TCRdb's assignment of TRBD2 cannot be checked, as there is no DNA. In germline, CDR1 is SNHLY, CDR2 FYNNEI. The CDR3 is 13 residues long. This CDR3 is CASRTSGRDEQFF.

This chain uses TRBV7-9 with TRBJ2-1; TCRdb gives TRBD1 as the D gene, but with no DNA this cannot be confirmed. Germline lookup yields CDR1 SEHNR and CDR2 FQNEAQ (reference sequence). The CDR3 totals 16 residues. The CDR3 sequence: CASSPATVYKGNEQFF.

The chain links TRBV6-5 to TRBJ2-3. In germline, CDR1 is MNHEY, CDR2 SVGAGI. The CDR3 is made up of 11 amino acids. The CDR3 spells CASSYMNTQYF.

The V and J genes are TRBV20-1 and TRBJ1-4; TCRdb outputs TRBD1, but without DNA this stays unchecked. This CDR3 comprises 21 residues. Germline-derived CDR1 and CDR2 are DFQATT and SNEGSKA (reference sequence). The CDR3 sequence: CSARDLLSSRDPTTTNEKLFF.